Listed here are 20 T cell receptor beta chains from one sample, sequenced in a study of beta chain features in type 1 diabetes. Every isolated RNA sample was fully reverse transcribed, so sequencing captured expressed TCRB transcripts. Some clones are missing from TCRdb's copy, which holds only in-frame ones; the method was immunoSEQ multiplex PCR. The data show roughly 170,000 clones, less than 15% seen once. What was sequenced was central memory CD4+ T cells from blood. These receptors were collected from a woman aged 18-29 years in good health.

This clone was observed a few times. V gene TRBV4-3 combines with J gene TRBJ2-1, with 7 positions matching TRBD2. The CDR3 runs to 16 residues. The germline V gene encodes CDR1 LGHNA and CDR2 YSLEER. V lost 1 base and J lost 3; bases outside the gene matches: 6. The CDR3 reads CASSQGAGADYNEQFF. For the CDR3, the DNA is TGCGCCAGCAGCCAAGGGGCGGGAGCGGACTACAATGAGCAGTTCTTC.

The sample holds a few counts of this clone. V gene TRBV28 combines with J gene TRBJ2-2; 8 bases are shared with TRBD2. With 4 bases clipped from V and 0 bases from J, the junction kept 7 bases outside the gene matches. This CDR3 region has 17 residues. In germline, CDR1 is MDHEN, CDR2 SYDVKM. CDR3 in amino acids: CASSWRGAGSNTGELFF. In nucleotides, the CDR3 is TGTGCCAGCAGTTGGCGGGGGGCCGGCTCGAACACCGGGGAGCTGTTTTTT.

Comment on this clone: The sample carries other DNA sequences with the same CDR3. As DNA, the CDR3 is TGCAGCGTTGGACAGGGGACTAGCACAGATACGCAGTATTTT. It codes for CSVGQGTSTDTQYF. The chain carries TRBV29-1 and TRBJ2-3; 8 bases are a match to TRBD1. This CDR3 region has 14 residues. Trimming removed 4 bases from V and 0 bases from J; junction bases left unmatched: 3. In germline, CDR1 is SQVTM, CDR2 ANQGSEA.

This clone occurred a few times. This CDR3 reads CASSEFSEAFF. Here the CDR3 DNA reads TGTGCCAGCAGTGAATTCTCGGAAGCTTTCTTT. V is TRBV6-4 and J is TRBJ1-1; unclear D gene. CDR1 is MRHNA, CDR2 SNTAGT, per germline. With 3 bases removed from V and 8 bases from J, the gap between germline ends came to 7 bases. The CDR3 extends over 11 amino acids.

This clone is termed medium-sized. The chain has TRBV30 and TRBJ2-3, with TRBD2 identical over 8 bases. The CDR3 runs to 14 residues. Germline lookup yields CDR1 GTSNPN and CDR2 SVGIG (reference sequence). Losses at the gene ends were 3 bases for V and 4 bases for J; bases not matched to a gene: 6. The CDR3 DNA reads as TGTGCCTGGAGACCGGGACTAGTTCCAGATACGCAGTATTTT. Translating gives CAWRPGLVPDTQYF.

This clone was picked up a small number of times. This rearrangement joins TRBV30 to TRBJ2-1, with a weak D call TRBD2 (5 bases). The V gene lost 0 bases and the J gene lost 2 bases, with 8 bases spanning the gap. CDR1 and CDR2 from the germline V gene are GTSNPN and SVGIG (reference sequence). The CDR3 extends over 14 amino acids. CDR3 nucleotide sequence: TGTGCCTGGAGTGTACGGACTCCCTACAATGAGCAGTTCTTC. Its protein is CAWSVRTPYNEQFF. Full variable domain (missing parts from reference TRBV30 and TRBJ2-1): SQTIHQWPATLVQPVGSPLSLECTVEGTSNPNLYWYRQAAGRGLQLLFYSVGIGQISSEVPQNLSASRPQDRQFILSSKKLLLSDSGFYLCAWSVRTPYNEQFFGPGTRLTVL.

This chain connects TRBV4-2 to TRBJ2-1, with 9 bases matching TRBD2. Trimming at V came to 2 bases and at J to 5 bases, leaving 4 bases not matched to a gene. Germline V gene data show CDR1 as LGHNA and CDR2 as YNFKEQ. The CDR3 runs to 15 residues. DNA for the CDR3: TGTGCCAGCAGCCAAAAACTAGCGGGCCACAATGAGCAGTTCTTC. Translation: CASSQKLAGHNEQFF.

V and J are TRBV7-2 and TRBJ1-2; no definite D call. CDR3 size: 14 residues. Per germline, CDR1 SGHTA and CDR2 FQGNSA. V shed 3 bases and J shed 0 bases, with 8 bases lying between them. CDR3 in DNA: TGTGCCAGCAGCTTTACAGCCTCTAACTATGGCTACACCTTC. It translates to CASSFTASNYGYTF.

V usage is TRBV29-1 and J usage is TRBJ2-7, with TRBD1 matching over 7 bases. With V trimmed by 6 bases and J by 0 bases, 8 bases remained unmatched. CDR1 is SQVTM, CDR2 ANQGSEA, per germline. This CDR3 region has 14 residues. The CDR3 coding sequence is TGCAGCGTGACCCGACAGGGCAGCTCCTACGAGCAGTACTTC. Its protein product is CSVTRQGSSYEQYF.

The gene calls are TRBV30 and TRBJ2-6; 7 bases match TRBD1. V trimming: 7 bases; J trimming: 0 bases; junction bases outside the gene matches: 9. The CDR3 sequence is 16 residues long. Germline V lookup: CDR1 GTSNPN, CDR2 SVGIG (reference sequence). The CDR3 DNA follows: TGTGCCTCTACGGACAGGTACCACTCTGGGGCCAACGTCCTGACTTTC. Encoded protein: CASTDRYHSGANVLTF.

The CDR3 region is CASSPDRVRGYTF. The CDR3 coding sequence is TGTGCCAGCAGTCCAGACAGGGTTCGTGGCTACACCTTC. The gene calls are TRBV28 and TRBJ1-2, with 7 bases identical to TRBD1. The germline CDR1 and CDR2 sequences are MDHEN and SYDVKM. Losses at the gene ends were 5 bases for V and 7 bases for J; bases not matched to a gene: 7. The CDR3 is 13 amino acids.

CDR3 loop: CASSFSGGLSYNEQFF. For the CDR3, the DNA is TGTGCCAGCAGCTTCTCCGGAGGGCTCTCCTACAATGAGCAGTTCTTC. V gene TRBV7-2 combines with J gene TRBJ2-1; tentatively, D is TRBD2 (6 bases). The V gene lost 3 bases and the J gene lost 0 bases, with 12 bases spanning the gap. CDR1 SGHTA and CDR2 FQGNSA come from the germline V gene. The CDR3 consists of 16 residues.

There are a few counts of this clone. The chain recombines TRBV4-2 with TRBJ2-3, with a possible D match to TRBD2 (5 bases). V lost 0 bases and J lost 3, with 13 bases in between. This CDR3 contains 16 residues. The V gene's germline CDR1 is LGHNA and CDR2 YNFKEQ. The CDR3 nucleotides are TGTGCCAGCAGCCAAGACTCCGCCCGAGGGACAGATACGCAGTATTTT. Protein product: CASSQDSARGTDTQYF.

This clone showed up just a few times. The gene calls are TRBV30 and TRBJ1-4; 7 bases agree with TRBD1. The CDR3 sequence is 15 residues long. J lost 7 bases, V lost 1 base, and 9 bases had no gene match. Looked up from germline, CDR1 is GTSNPN and CDR2 is SVGIG (reference sequence). The DNA of the CDR3 is TGTGCCTGGAGTGCCCTCCGGACAGGTCTTGAAAAACTGTTTTTT. It yields the protein CAWSALRTGLEKLFF.

The rearrangement joins TRBV7-9 to TRBJ2-1; TRBD2 matches 10 bases. The J segment lost 7 bases and the V segment lost 2 bases, leaving 8 bases of the junction unmatched. Germline CDR1 and CDR2: SEHNR and FQNEAQ (reference sequence). The CDR3 has 16 residues. For the CDR3, the DNA is TGTGCCAGCAGCTTATCTTTAGGACTAGCGGAGAATGAGCAGTTCTTC. Its protein product is CASSLSLGLAENEQFF.

This clone was seen only a few times. The J gene is TRBJ2-3, the V gene TRBV4-3, with D maybe TRBD2 (6 bases). This CDR3 region has 13 residues. The V end lost 0 bases, the J end lost 8 bases, and 9 bases lay between the germline ends. CDR1 is LGHNA and CDR2 is YSLEER in the germline V gene. The CDR3 coding sequence is TGCGCCAGCAGCCAAGAGCGGGGTCTTACGCAGTATTTT. Translated: CASSQERGLTQYF.

This clone has just a few counts. The rearrangement links TRBV11-2 to TRBJ2-1, with 9 bases aligning to TRBD2. This CDR3 has 13 amino acids. The V gene's germline CDR1 is SGHAT and CDR2 FQNNGV. V lost 7 bases to trimming and J lost 10 bases; unmatched junction nucleotides: 8. The CDR3 bases are TGTGCCAGCACGGCGGGAGGGCCTCTGGAGCAGTTCTTC. This codes for CASTAGGPLEQFF.

This clone was seen more than once but under ten times. This chain connects TRBV6-5 to TRBJ1-3, with D hard to call. The V gene's germline CDR1 is MNHEY and CDR2 SVGAGI. This CDR3 comprises 14 residues. V was trimmed by 6 bases and J by 7 bases, leaving 16 bases between them. The DNA for the CDR3 is TGTGCCAGCAGAGATTCCCGGGGAATTAACACCATATATTTT. This sequence encodes CASRDSRGINTIYF.

This sequence joins TRBV9 and TRBJ2-7; 13 nucleotides agree with TRBD2. The CDR3 extends over 16 amino acids. The J segment lost 3 bases and the V segment lost 4 bases, leaving 7 bases of the junction unmatched. The V gene's germline CDR1 is SGDLS and CDR2 YYNGEE. Written as DNA, the CDR3 is TGTGCCAGCAGCAAAACCGGGACTAGCGGGAACTACGAGCAGTACTTC. Residues: CASSKTGTSGNYEQYF.

The chain has TRBV15 and TRBJ1-2; D uncertain. The V gene lost 5 bases and the J gene lost 0 bases, with 16 bases spanning the gap. This CDR3 has 16 residues. Germline assignment: CDR1 LNHNV and CDR2 YYDKDF (reference sequence). The CDR3 loop reads CATSSPGERANYGYTF. Here the CDR3 DNA reads TGTGCCACCAGCTCCCCCGGGGAGAGGGCTAACTATGGCTACACCTTC.